This passage covers 7 T cell receptor beta chains from one sample sequenced in a study of T cell responses to AZD1222 COVID-19 vaccine. The table came from immunoSEQ multiplex PCR; TCRdb's copy has only in-frame clones and leaves some out. The sample lists some 55,000 clones; around 92% were seen once. Sequenced here: peripheral blood, sampled on day 0 of AZD1222 vaccination. Source of these receptors: an adult in good health.

J is TRBJ2-7 and V is TRBV9; 14 bases agree with TRBD2. J was trimmed by 6 bases and V by 2 bases; bases with no gene match: 4. CDR3 size: 15 residues. CDR1 and CDR2 (germline): SGDLS, YYNGEE. The CDR3 here is CASSVGLAGEGEQYF. The CDR3 DNA reads TGTGCCAGCAGCGTGGGACTAGCGGGGGAGGGCGAGCAGTACTTC.

The V gene is TRBV6-1, the J gene TRBJ2-3; 9 nucleotides align to TRBD2. Germline V gene lookup returns CDR1 MNHNS and CDR2 SASEGT. The CDR3 consists of 17 residues. The V segment lost 2 bases and the J segment 4 bases; nucleotides outside the gene matches: 10. CDR3 sequence reads: CASSEWGLGLAPDTQYF. CDR3 DNA: TGTGCCAGCAGTGAATGGGGACTGGGACTAGCCCCAGATACGCAGTATTTT.

The rearrangement links TRBV12-3 or TRBV12-4 to TRBJ1-1, with D perhaps matching TRBD1 (6 bases). This CDR3 spans 13 amino acids. V was clipped by 3 bases and J by 7 bases, with 12 bases between them. CDR3 coding DNA: TGTGCCAGCAGTTTCCTCAACAGGGTTGAAGCTTTCTTT. Amino acid sequence: CASSFLNRVEAFF.

This chain links TRBV3-1 (or the pseudogene TRBV3-2) with TRBJ2-2; D assignment may be TRBD1 or TRBD2 (5 bases each). Deletions cut 1 base from V and 6 bases from J, with 9 bases between. The germline V gene has CDR1 LGHDT and CDR2 YNNKEL (reference sequence). The length of the CDR3 is 14 residues. The CDR3 DNA reads TGTGCCAGCAGCCAAGTACCGGGGCCCGGGGAGCTGTTTTTT. Its translation: CASSQVPGPGELFF.

The chain recombines TRBV7-3 with TRBJ1-1; D may be TRBD1 (6 bases). Germline CDR1 SGHTA, CDR2 FQGTGA. The V end lost 4 bases, the J end lost 4 bases, and 13 bases lay between the germline ends. The CDR3 covers 14 residues. The CDR3 loop is CASSSSGVATEAFF. The CDR3 DNA sequence: TGTGCCAGCAGCTCTTCAGGGGTTGCCACTGAAGCTTTCTTT.

This rearrangement joins TRBV7-9 to TRBJ2-7; possibly TRBD2 for D (5 bases). Germline-derived CDR1 and CDR2 are SEHNR and FQNEAQ (reference sequence). V lost 4 bases, J lost 3 bases, and 13 bases lay in between. This CDR3 is 14 amino acids long. The CDR3 sequence is CASSSPGRHYEQYF. CDR3 DNA: TGTGCCAGCAGCTCCCCGGGAAGACACTACGAGCAGTACTTC.

The chain carries TRBV19 and TRBJ1-5; D is possibly TRBD1 (5 bases). There are 14 residues in the CDR3. Germline assignment: CDR1 LNHDA and CDR2 SQIVND (reference sequence). V was pared by 0 bases and J by 4 bases, with 7 bases between. CDR3 in amino acids: CASSIDRANQPQHF. CDR3 nucleotides: TGTGCCAGTAGTATAGACAGGGCAAATCAGCCCCAGCATTTT.